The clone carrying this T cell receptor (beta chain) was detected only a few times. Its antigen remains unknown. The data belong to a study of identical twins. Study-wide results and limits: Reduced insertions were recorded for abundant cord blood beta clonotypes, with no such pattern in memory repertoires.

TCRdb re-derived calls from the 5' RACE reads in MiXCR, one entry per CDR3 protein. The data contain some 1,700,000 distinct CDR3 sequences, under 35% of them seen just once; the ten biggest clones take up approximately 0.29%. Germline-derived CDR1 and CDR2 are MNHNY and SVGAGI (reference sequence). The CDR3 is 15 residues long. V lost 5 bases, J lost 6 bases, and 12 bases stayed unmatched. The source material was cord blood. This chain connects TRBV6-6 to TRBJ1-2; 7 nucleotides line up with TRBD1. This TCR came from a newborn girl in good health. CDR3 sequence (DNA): TGTGCCAGCAGTCCACATTCGACAGGGTGGGATGGCTACACCTTC. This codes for CASSPHSTGWDGYTF.